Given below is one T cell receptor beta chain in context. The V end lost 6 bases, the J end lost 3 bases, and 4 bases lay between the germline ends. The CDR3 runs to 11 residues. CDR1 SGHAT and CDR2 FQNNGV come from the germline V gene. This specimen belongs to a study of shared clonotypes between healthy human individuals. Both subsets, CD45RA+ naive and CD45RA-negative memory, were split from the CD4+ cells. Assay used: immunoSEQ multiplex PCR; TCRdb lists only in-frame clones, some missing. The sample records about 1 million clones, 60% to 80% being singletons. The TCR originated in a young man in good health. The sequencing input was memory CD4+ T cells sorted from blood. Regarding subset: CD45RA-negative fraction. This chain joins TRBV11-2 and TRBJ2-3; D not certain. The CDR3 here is CASSITDTQYF. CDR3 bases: TGTGCCAGCAGTATTACAGATACGCAGTATTTT.